The rows below give T cell receptor beta chains drawn from one sample of a study of OX40 agonist ivuxolimab in advanced cancers. Generated by immunoSEQ multiplex PCR, the TCRdb table keeps only in-frame clones and is missing some. Among around 66,000 clones, approximately 90% were seen once, and the ten largest hold approximately 0.3%. The sample was CD4+ or CD8+ T cells sorted from blood, taken in a trial of the OX40 agonist ivuxolimab. Receptors were obtained from an adult with an advanced solid tumor such as melanoma, head and neck, liver or kidney cancer. Both conserved end residues are part of each CDR3. A D gene is named only where the DNA matches it firmly. Only some rows state a clone size, as once, few, many or a class for expanded clones.

TRBJ1-1 | NA | TRBV30 | NA | CAWSPQYRAEAFF | TGTGCCTGGAGTCCACAGTATAGAGCTGAAGCTTTCTTT
TRBJ2-3 | NA | TRBV7-8 | NA | CASSYLAADTQYF | TGTGCCAGCAGCTACCTAGCTGCAGATACGCAGTATTTT
TRBJ1-4 | TRBD1 | TRBV5-4 | NA | CASSSETGSEKLFF | TGTGCCAGCAGCTCCGAGACAGGGAGTGAAAAACTGTTTTTT
TRBJ1-2 | NA | TRBV5-6 | NA | CASSLDRRMQGYTF | TGTGCCAGCAGTCTTGACAGGCGGATGCAAGGCTACACCTTC
TRBJ1-2 | TRBD1 | TRBV7-2 | NA | CASSLHRGRDYGYTF | TGTGCCAGCAGCCTACACAGGGGGCGCGACTATGGCTACACCTTC
TRBJ1-1 | NA | TRBV28 | NA | CASSLLGGGNTEAFF | TGTGCCAGCAGTTTATTGGGGGGTGGTAACACTGAAGCTTTCTTT
TRBJ2-1 | TRBD1 | TRBV11-3 | NA | CASSPYRGANEQFF | TGTGCCAGCAGCCCGTACAGGGGGGCGAATGAGCAGTTCTTC
TRBJ2-5 | NA | TRBV29-1 | NA | CSVAPTGGETQYF | TGCAGCGTTGCCCCGACAGGCGGAGAGACCCAGTACTTC
TRBJ1-5 | NA | TRBV5-8 | NA | CASSYTENQPQHF | TGTGCCAGCAGTTATACAGAGAATCAGCCCCAGCATTTT
TRBJ2-2 | NA | TRBV29-1 | NA | CSVVGGSTNTGELFF | TGCAGCGTTGTCGGCGGGTCGACGAACACCGGGGAGCTGTTTTTT
TRBJ1-5 | NA | TRBV5-4 | NA | CASSVQGIRNQLQHF | TGTGCCAGCAGCGTTCAGGGAATTCGCAATCAGCTCCAGCATTTT
TRBJ1-3 | TRBD1 | TRBV15 | NA | CATSREGTAAFSGNTIYF | TGTGCCACCAGCAGAGAAGGGACAGCTGCTTTCTCTGGAAACACCATATATTTT
TRBJ1-5 | NA | TRBV6-1 | NA | CASSEDRPLSNQPQHF | TGTGCCAGCAGTGAGGACAGACCACTTAGCAATCAGCCCCAGCATTTT
TRBJ2-1 | NA | TRBV18 | NA | CASSLLETVNEQFF | TGTGCCAGCTCTCTCTTGGAGACAGTTAATGAGCAGTTCTTC
TRBJ2-3 | TRBD1 | TRBV29-1 | NA | CSVASGQGLRDTQYF | TGCAGCGTCGCCTCGGGACAGGGGCTTAGAGATACGCAGTATTTT
TRBJ2-1 | NA | TRBV9 | NA | CASAGEGAAYNEQFF | TGTGCCAGCGCGGGGGAGGGGGCAGCTTACAATGAGCAGTTCTTC
TRBJ1-2 | NA | TRBV5-4 | few | CASSLGTNYGYTF | TGTGCCAGCAGCTTAGGGACAAACTATGGCTACACCTTC
TRBJ1-3 | TRBD1 | TRBV30 | NA | CAWDLETPGQGPQGAGNTIYF | TGTGCCTGGGACCTCGAGACCCCGGGACAGGGGCCCCAAGGAGCTGGAAACACCATATATTTT
TRBJ2-3 | NA | TRBV5-4 | NA | CASSLDRAADTQYF | TGTGCCAGCAGCTTGGACAGGGCGGCAGATACGCAGTATTTT
TRBJ1-2 | NA | TRBV19 | NA | CASSSAWRVTDSGYTF | TGTGCCAGTAGTTCGGCTTGGAGGGTTACTGACAGTGGCTACACCTTC
TRBJ1-1 | TRBD1 | TRBV2 | NA | CASSAGQGGTEAFF | TGTGCCAGCAGTGCTGGACAGGGGGGCACTGAAGCTTTCTTT
TRBJ1-2 | NA | TRBV14 | NA | CASSRDRPFNSQRSYGYTF | TGTGCCAGCAGCCGAGACAGGCCCTTTAATTCCCAGAGATCTTATGGCTACACCTTC
TRBJ1-2 | TRBD1 | TRBV19 | NA | CASTIAWGQGDHGYTF | TGTGCCAGTACCATCGCGTGGGGACAGGGGGATCATGGCTACACCTTC
TRBJ1-5 | NA | TRBV15 | NA | CATSRGVSNQPQHF | TGTGCCACCAGCAGGGGGGTCAGTAATCAGCCCCAGCATTTT
TRBJ2-2 | NA | TRBV7-7 | NA | CGWAGTGELFF | TGCGGCTGGGCGGGAACCGGGGAGCTGTTTTTT
TRBJ1-4 | NA | TRBV7-2 | NA | CASSLIPRLGEKLFF | TGTGCCAGCAGCTTAATCCCCAGATTAGGGGAAAAACTGTTTTTT
TRBJ2-7 | NA | TRBV15 | NA | CATSANVGLRVYEQYF | TGTGCCACCAGTGCGAATGTTGGGTTACGGGTCTACGAGCAGTACTTC
TRBJ2-7 | TRBD2 | TRBV7-2 | NA | CASSYHGLAGGYEQYF | TGTGCCAGCAGCTACCACGGACTAGCGGGGGGCTACGAGCAGTACTTC
TRBJ2-1 | TRBD2 | TRBV9 | NA | CASSGRLAPNEQFF | TGTGCCAGCAGCGGGCGACTAGCCCCCAATGAGCAGTTCTTC
TRBJ1-3 | TRBD1 | TRBV6-5 | NA | CASSSGTVPGNTIYF | TGTGCCAGCAGCTCAGGGACAGTCCCGGGAAACACCATATATTTT
TRBJ2-3 | TRBD2 | TRBV6-5 | NA | CASGLAGGQSDTQYF | TGTGCCAGCGGACTAGCGGGGGGGCAGTCAGATACGCAGTATTTT
TRBJ1-1 | NA | TRBV25-1 | NA | CASSLRGAAFF | TGTGCCAGCAGCCTCCGGGGGGCTGCTTTCTTT
TRBJ2-1 | TRBD2 | TRBV6-5 | once | CASSRRGLAGGVQFF | TGTGCCAGCAGTCGCCGGGGACTAGCGGGGGGTGTGCAGTTCTTC
TRBJ1-1 | NA | TRBV6-4 | few | CASSEDRNTEAFF | TGTGCCAGCAGTGAAGACAGGAACACTGAAGCTTTCTTT
TRBJ2-3 | TRBD2 | TRBV11-3 | NA | CASSRSGEVDTQYF | TGTGCCAGCAGCCGTAGCGGGGAGGTAGATACGCAGTATTTT
TRBJ2-1 | TRBD1 | TRBV5-1 | NA | CASSLAGQGVDEQFF | TGCGCCAGCAGCTTGGCGGGGCAGGGGGTCGATGAGCAGTTCTTC
TRBJ2-2 | NA | TRBV30 | NA | CAWSVAGVGGELFF | TGTGCCTGGAGTGTAGCTGGGGTGGGCGGGGAGCTGTTTTTT
TRBJ1-4 | NA | TRBV6-5 | NA | CASSYLGTIEKLFF | TGTGCCAGCAGTTACCTAGGGACAATTGAAAAACTGTTTTTT
TRBJ1-2 | TRBD1 | TRBV6-5 | NA | CASNGWTGVNYGYTF | TGTGCCAGCAATGGGTGGACAGGGGTTAACTATGGCTACACCTTC
TRBJ1-1 | NA | TRBV28 | NA | CASSLGSRKGLEAFF | TGTGCCAGCAGTTTAGGGAGTAGGAAGGGGTTAGAAGCTTTCTTT
TRBJ2-7 | NA | TRBV18 | NA | CASSPVTYEQYF | TGTGCCAGCTCACCCGTTACCTACGAGCAGTACTTC
TRBJ2-2 | NA | TRBV18 | NA | CASHSGVGELFF | TGTGCCAGCCACTCAGGTGTGGGGGAGCTGTTTTTT
TRBJ2-1 | NA | TRBV1 | NA | CTSSQGLAYNEQFF | TGCACCAGCAGCCAAGGACTAGCCTACAATGAGCAGTTCTTC
TRBJ1-1 | NA | TRBV9 | NA | CASSVRQVSEAFF | TGTGCCAGCAGCGTACGGCAGGTCTCTGAAGCTTTCTTT
TRBJ1-5 | TRBD1 | TRBV25-1 | NA | CASSGGTGGIGNQPQHF | TGTGCCAGCAGTGGAGGGACAGGGGGCATTGGCAATCAGCCCCAGCATTTT
TRBJ1-6 | NA | TRBV7-6 | NA | CASSPFAGNNSPLHF | TGTGCCAGCAGTCCCTTCGCAGGGAACAATTCACCCCTCCACTTT
TRBJ2-7 | TRBD1 | TRBV19 | NA | CASGQGGEQYF | TGTGCCAGTGGACAGGGTGGCGAGCAGTACTTC
TRBJ1-4 | NA | TRBV7-2 | once | CASSLLGEKLFF | TGTGCCAGCAGCTTACTAGGGGAAAAACTGTTTTTT
TRBJ2-7 | TRBD1 | TRBV25-1 | NA | CASRASPGTGIPYEQYF | TGTGCCAGCAGAGCTTCCCCCGGGACAGGTATTCCCTACGAGCAGTACTTC
TRBJ1-6 | TRBD1 | TRBV6-4 | NA | CASRGQGRGSPLHF | TGTGCCAGCAGGGGACAGGGGCGAGGTTCACCCCTCCACTTT
TRBJ2-1 | NA | TRBV7-2 | NA | CASSLFSGPFPGNEQFF | TGTGCCAGCAGCTTATTCTCCGGGCCCTTCCCGGGGAATGAGCAGTTCTTC
TRBJ1-4 | NA | TRBV4-2 | NA | CASSRLGANEKLFF | TGTGCCAGCAGCCGATTAGGGGCTAATGAAAAACTGTTTTTT